The rows below give T cell receptor beta chains drawn from one sample of a study of blood T cell repertoires in COVID-19. Profiling relied on immunoSEQ multiplex PCR, and the TCRdb table lists in-frame clones only, not all of them. The sample includes fewer than 400,000 clones, approximately 86% of them seen just once. Sequencing used peripheral blood. Receptor source: a human donor in a cohort sampled during active COVID-19. The CDR3 runs from the conserved cysteine through the conserved F or W. A D gene is named only where the DNA matches it firmly. Some rows have no size entry. The others give once, few or many, or a class for an expanded clone.

- TRBJ2-7 TRBV6-2/TRBV6-3 - CASSTVTREQYF TGTGCCAGCAGTACCGTAACGCGCGAGCAGTACTTC
- TRBJ2-3 TRBV9 TRBD1 CASSVGPTGGADTQYF TGTGCCAGCAGCGTAGGTCCGACAGGGGGGGCAGATACGCAGTATTTT
few TRBJ1-4 TRBV30 TRBD1 CAWSTQGGFGTGNEKLFF TGTGCCTGGAGTACACAGGGGGGGTTCGGGACGGGTAATGAAAAACTGTTTTTT
- TRBJ2-1 TRBV6-1 - CASSESGWYNEQFF TGTGCCAGCAGTGAGTCGGGGTGGTACAATGAGCAGTTCTTC
- TRBJ1-2 TRBV9 TRBD1 CASSVAGRGPDGYTF TGTGCCAGCAGCGTAGCCGGCAGGGGGCCTGATGGCTACACCTTC
- TRBJ1-1 TRBV6-5 - CASSRQTGLGTEAFF TGTGCCAGCAGTCGTCAAACGGGGTTGGGGACTGAAGCTTTCTTT
- TRBJ1-1 TRBV11-2 - CASSGRARAEAFF TGTGCCAGCAGCGGACGGGCGCGGGCTGAAGCTTTCTTT
- TRBJ1-4 TRBV6-5 TRBD1 CASSYSTTGGKLFF TGTGCCAGCAGTTACTCAACCACAGGGGGTAAACTGTTTTTT
- TRBJ1-1 TRBV30 - CAWRQGNTEAFF TGTGCCTGGAGACAGGGGAACACTGAAGCTTTCTTT
- TRBJ2-3 TRBV29-1 - CSVDGLAPRTDTQYF TGCAGCGTTGACGGGCTAGCCCCCAGAACAGATACGCAGTATTTT
- TRBJ1-5 TRBV19 - CASSTQTGNSNQPQHF TGTGCCAGTAGTACCCAAACAGGGAATAGCAATCAGCCCCAGCATTTT
few TRBJ1-3 TRBV7-9 - CASSPGHPSGNTIYF TGTGCCAGCAGCCCCGGACACCCCTCTGGAAACACCATATATTTT
- TRBJ2-1 TRBV5-1 - CASSLTGYNEQFF TGCGCCAGCAGCTTAACGGGTTACAATGAGCAGTTCTTC
- TRBJ1-5 TRBV19 - CASSMGGQPQHF TGTGCCAGTAGTATGGGGGGACAGCCCCAGCATTTT
- TRBJ1-1 TRBV6-1 - CASSEGKGEGEGAFF TGTGCCAGCAGTGAAGGGAAGGGGGAGGGTGAGGGAGCTTTCTTT
few TRBJ1-4 TRBV4-2 TRBD1 CASSQDREGGEKLFF TGTGCCAGCAGCCAGGACAGGGAGGGAGGTGAAAAACTGTTTTTT
- TRBJ2-1 TRBV7-3 - CASSYTREHEQFF TGTGCCAGCAGCTACACCCGGGAACATGAGCAGTTCTTC
- TRBJ2-2 TRBV4-1 TRBD2 CASSRSTSGGGPADTGELFF TGCGCCAGCAGCCGATCTACTAGCGGGGGGGGCCCGGCGGACACCGGGGAGCTGTTTTTT
once TRBJ1-2 TRBV30 - CAWGTSLNYGYTF TGTGCCTGGGGGACTAGCCTTAACTATGGCTACACCTTC
- TRBJ2-1 TRBV19 TRBD2 CASSPQGGTSDYNEQFF TGTGCCAGTAGTCCCCAAGGGGGGACTAGCGACTACAATGAGCAGTTCTTC
- TRBJ2-3 TRBV9 - CASSVGPGGSDTQYF TGTGCCAGCAGCGTAGGGCCAGGGGGGTCAGATACGCAGTATTTT
- TRBJ1-5 TRBV28 - CASTLTRVYNQPQHF TGTGCCAGCACCCTTACTCGGGTTTACAATCAGCCCCAGCATTTT
- TRBJ2-3 TRBV5-8 - CASSSAGLNTDTQYF TGTGCCAGCAGCTCGGCGGGGTTGAACACAGATACGCAGTATTTT
- TRBJ2-1 TRBV9 TRBD2 CASSVGWVAGNEQFF TGTGCCAGCAGCGTAGGTTGGGTAGCGGGAAACGAGCAGTTCTTC
- TRBJ2-1 TRBV5-1 - CASSPQVDTVEQFF TGCGCCAGCAGCCCACAGGTAGATACAGTTGAGCAGTTCTTC
once TRBJ2-3 TRBV18 - CASSSNSGSSTDTQYF TGTGCCAGCTCATCAAACAGCGGGTCTAGCACAGATACGCAGTATTTT
- TRBJ2-4 TRBV14 - CASSQDGEGSHNIQYF TGTGCCAGCAGCCAAGACGGTGAGGGATCTCATAACATTCAGTACTTC
- TRBJ2-2 TRBV7-3 TRBD2 CASSPTSAFTGELFF TGTGCCAGCAGCCCGACTAGCGCCTTCACCGGGGAGCTGTTTTTT